The T cell receptor (beta chain) described here comes from a study of cytomegalovirus exposure and HLA in healthy donors. For the study at large: According to later analysis, the same platform produced the 120 validation and around 730 first-cohort repertoires. Overall study results and limits: Later, an analysis found that TCR clusters from the first cohort tended to co-occur in the 90 to 150 validation repertoires. Cytomegalovirus association was listed for 164 TCR beta chains.

The repertoire was sequenced with immunoSEQ multiplex PCR; TCRdb's copy has only in-frame clones and lacks some. The sample lists under 300,000 clones, 90% seen once, with 0.37% in the top ten. The donors were part of the validation cohort, which consisted of over a hundred subjects and was separate from the first cohort of several hundred subjects. About this clone itself: Its antigen is not identified.

Sequencing was done on a sample of PBMCs. The sequence came from a young woman in good health and CMV-seronegative.

DNA of the CDR3: TGTGCTAGTGGTTCACAGGGTTTTGGCTACACCTTC. Its translation is CASGSQGFGYTF. The V gene is TRBV12-5, the J gene TRBJ1-2; tentatively, D is TRBD1 (6 bases). Germline CDR1 LGHNT, CDR2 FRNRAP. The CDR3 covers 12 residues. The V end lost 4 bases, the J end lost 7 bases, and 10 bases lay between the germline ends.